The 14 T cell receptor beta chains presented below share a single source sample, sequenced in a study of blood T cell repertoires in COVID-19. Sequenced by immunoSEQ multiplex PCR; TCRdb stores in-frame clones only, minus some. The sample carries roughly 230,000 clones, approximately 80% recorded once. Sequenced material: peripheral blood. The receptors here all came from a man between 40 and 49 years old with acute or convalescent COVID-19.

On this clone: Its ends do not fully match the called genes, so a read error is possible. J is TRBJ1-6 and V is TRBV3-1 (or the pseudogene TRBV3-2), with D unresolved. Germline values: CDR1 LGHDT, CDR2 YNNKEL (reference sequence). The CDR3 totals 15 residues. The CDR3 loop reads CASSQDGREDSLLHF. As DNA, the CDR3 is TGTGCCAGCAGCCAAGATGGTAGGGAGGATTCACTCCTCCACTTT.

The rearrangement joins TRBV7-6 to TRBJ1-1; D perhaps matches TRBD1 (5 bases). V was clipped by 0 bases and J by 0 bases, with 8 bases between them. CDR1 and CDR2 (germline): SGHVS, FNYEAQ. CDR3 size: 15 residues. Here the CDR3 DNA reads TGTGCCAGCAGCTTAGCTCAGGGCATGAACACTGAAGCTTTCTTT. Translation gives CASSLAQGMNTEAFF.

The chain combines TRBV3-1 (or the pseudogene TRBV3-2) with TRBJ1-1; no clear D. The CDR3 extends over 12 amino acids. The germline V and J ends were trimmed by 2 bases and 6 bases, with 7 bases remaining between them. Germline V gives CDR1 LGHDT, CDR2 YNNKEL (reference sequence). The CDR3 bases are TGTGCCAGCAGCCAATCAGGCCCTGAAGCTTTCTTT. Translating gives CASSQSGPEAFF.

The J gene is TRBJ2-7, the V gene TRBV5-1, with D unclear. This CDR3 is 13 amino acids long. V was shortened by 5 bases and J by 3 bases, with 12 bases between the two germline ends. CDR1 SGHRS and CDR2 YFSETQ come from the germline V gene. The CDR3 coding sequence is TGCGCCAGCAGAAGCACAGCCAACTACGAGCAGTACTTC. Protein sequence: CASRSTANYEQYF.

The J gene is TRBJ2-7, the V gene TRBV6-5, with a weak D call TRBD2 (7 bases). Germline V gene data show CDR1 as MNHEY and CDR2 as SVGAGI. The CDR3 is 14 residues long. V was trimmed by 7 bases and J by 3 bases, leaving 16 bases between them. The CDR3 DNA follows: TGTGCCAGCACCGACAGGAGGGGGGGCTACGAGCAGTACTTC. This gives the protein CASTDRRGGYEQYF.

Worth noting for this clone: The junction differs from germline at one of its ends, possibly a read error. V gene TRBV7-8 combines with J gene TRBJ1-5; D uncertain. Germline CDR1 SGHVS, CDR2 FQNEAQ. The CDR3 loop spans 13 amino acids. For the CDR3, the DNA is TGTGCCAGCAGCCTAGCACGGACCGAGGGTAGGCATTTT. It is translated as CASSLARTEGRHF.

V and J are TRBV3-1 (or the pseudogene TRBV3-2) and TRBJ2-1; 14 bases are a match to TRBD2. Germline V lookup: CDR1 LGHDT, CDR2 YNNKEL (reference sequence). CDR3 length: 15 residues. V dropped 3 bases and J dropped 12; count of bases not matched to a gene: 7. CDR3 loop: CASSQGLAGESTQFF. As DNA, the CDR3 is TGTGCCAGCAGCCAGGGACTAGCGGGAGAATCAACGCAGTTCTTC.

This rearrangement joins TRBV7-2 to TRBJ1-1, with a tentative D call TRBD1 (5 bases). There are 14 residues in the CDR3. Trimming took off 5 bases at V and 7 bases at J, with 17 bases between the two ends. Germline V gives CDR1 SGHTA, CDR2 FQGNSA. The CDR3: CASSPREAGSEAFF. CDR3 in DNA: TGTGCCAGCAGCCCGCGGGAGGCAGGGAGTGAAGCTTTCTTT.

This chain joins TRBV11-2 and TRBJ2-2; D may be TRBD2 (5 bases). The germline V and J ends were trimmed by 5 bases and 0 bases, with 10 bases remaining between them. Per germline, CDR1 SGHAT and CDR2 FQNNGV. The CDR3 runs 15 residues. CDR3 residues: CASSPLRANTGELFF. The CDR3 bases are TGTGCCAGCAGCCCTTTGCGGGCGAACACCGGGGAGCTGTTTTTT.

The genes are TRBV9 and TRBJ2-5, with TRBD2 matching over 7 bases. The junction had 9 bases not matched to a gene; V was cut back by 0 bases and J by 1 base. This CDR3 region has 17 residues. Per the germline V gene, CDR1 is SGDLS and CDR2 is YYNGEE. The CDR3 DNA reads as TGTGCCAGCAGCGTAGGGGCGGCTAGCGGACCCCAAGAGACCCAGTACTTC. It encodes CASSVGAASGPQETQYF.

This clone has only a few counts. This chain joins TRBV11-2 and TRBJ1-2, with 7 bases matching TRBD1. The length of the CDR3 is 15 residues. In germline, CDR1 is SGHAT, CDR2 FQNNGV. V lost 1 base and J lost 5; bases outside the gene matches: 7. In DNA form, the CDR3 reads TGTGCCAGCAGCTTAGGTTCGACAGGGCCTTATGGCTACACCTTC. Its translation: CASSLGSTGPYGYTF.

The V and J genes are TRBV30 and TRBJ1-4, with TRBD1 as a possible D gene (6 bases). Germline lookup yields CDR1 GTSNPN and CDR2 SVGIG (reference sequence). V was clipped by 4 bases and J by 5 bases, with 11 bases between them. The CDR3 contains 13 residues. The CDR3 bases are TGTGCCTGGAAACAGACAGGAAATGAAAAACTGTTTTTT. Translation: CAWKQTGNEKLFF.

CDR3 sequence: CAISGDRGPDSPLHF. The DNA of the CDR3 is TGTGCCATCAGTGGTGACAGGGGGCCGGATTCACCCCTCCACTTT. J is TRBJ1-6 and V is TRBV10-3; 10 nucleotides align to TRBD1. CDR1 is ENHRY and CDR2 is SYGVKD in the germline V gene. The V and J ends lost 4 bases and 8 bases, in that order; junction bases with no gene match: 5. The CDR3 covers 15 residues.

This chain joins TRBV13 and TRBJ2-4; 13 positions agree with TRBD2. The CDR3 is 17 amino acids. After removal of 3 bases from V and 2 bases from J, the junction contained 4 bases not matched to a gene. Germline CDR1 PRHDT, CDR2 FYEKMQ (reference sequence). CDR3 DNA: TGTGCCAGCAGCTTCCGACTAGCGGGAGGTTCCAAAAACATTCAGTACTTC. The encoded protein is CASSFRLAGGSKNIQYF.